The next 11 T cell receptor beta chains were all read from a single sample in a study of OX40 agonist ivuxolimab in advanced cancers. The repertoire was sequenced with immunoSEQ multiplex PCR; TCRdb's copy has only in-frame clones and lacks some. The sample contains more than 80,000 clones, about 90% of which appear only once. The input for sequencing was CD4+ or CD8+ T cells sorted from blood, taken in a trial of the OX40 agonist ivuxolimab. Receptors were obtained from an adult with an advanced solid tumor such as melanoma, head and neck, liver or kidney cancer.

V usage is TRBV6-6 and J usage is TRBJ2-5, with D possibly being TRBD1 (5 bases). The CDR3 runs 14 residues. Germline loops: CDR1 MNHNY, CDR2 SVGAGI (reference sequence). The ends were cut back, 5 bases at V and 2 bases at J, with 12 bases in the middle. The CDR3 coding sequence is TGTGCCAGCAGTGCATCGACAGCTCAAGAGACCCAGTACTTC. Its protein is CASSASTAQETQYF.

Details on this clone: This sample also contains other DNA sequences that code for the same CDR3. The CDR3 loop is CSVRTGSSYEQYF. The CDR3 region has the DNA TGCAGCGTAAGGACAGGGTCCTCCTACGAGCAGTACTTC. The chain employs TRBV29-1 and TRBJ2-7; 8 bases match TRBD1. This CDR3 contains 13 residues. V shed 6 bases, J shed 0 bases, and the junction held 4 bases outside the gene matches. From germline, CDR1 is SQVTM and CDR2 ANQGSEA.

In its sample, this clone was seen once. The chain links TRBV6-6 to TRBJ1-1, with D possibly matching TRBD1 (5 bases). The V gene lost 6 bases and the J gene lost 0 bases, with 14 bases spanning the gap. The CDR3 is 15 amino acids. CDR1 MNHNY and CDR2 SVGAGI come from the germline V gene (reference sequence). The CDR3 spells CASSPGGGMNTEAFF. CDR3 coding DNA: TGTGCCAGCAGCCCCGGGGGGGGGATGAACACTGAAGCTTTCTTT.

This sequence joins TRBV11-2 and TRBJ1-1, with D unclear. Germline values: CDR1 SGHAT, CDR2 FQNNGV. Trimming shortened V by 3 bases and J by 8 bases, and 19 bases separated the two germline ends. This CDR3 spans 15 amino acids. CDR3 sequence (DNA): TGTGCCAGCAGCTTTGATCCCGGGAGGTGGATCGAAGCTTTCTTT. The encoded protein is CASSFDPGRWIEAFF.

The V call is TRBV18, the J call TRBJ2-1; TRBD1 might be the D (6 bases). Germline loops: CDR1 KGHSH, CDR2 LQKENI. The CDR3 sequence is 16 residues long. V gave up 0 bases and J gave up 8 bases, with 17 bases separating them. The CDR3 loop is CASSPPLAGEMDEQFF. The CDR3 DNA reads TGTGCCAGCTCACCACCGCTCGCAGGGGAGATGGATGAGCAGTTCTTC.

This chain links TRBV7-9 with TRBJ2-7; weak D call: TRBD1 (6 bases). The CDR3 loop spans 16 amino acids. CDR1 is SEHNR, CDR2 FQNEAQ, per germline (reference sequence). The V end lost 5 bases, the J end lost 1 base, and 18 bases lay between the germline ends. The CDR3 protein is CASSPDVGHTSYEQYF. The CDR3 bases are TGTGCCAGCAGCCCGGATGTGGGACACACGTCCTACGAGCAGTACTTC.

The V call is TRBV30, the J call TRBJ2-2; 9 nucleotides align to TRBD1. The CDR3 covers 15 residues. Germline V gives CDR1 GTSNPN, CDR2 SVGIG (reference sequence). After removal of 2 bases from V and 7 bases from J, the junction contained 8 bases not matched to a gene. The CDR3 sequence: CAWSTRDRESGELFF. The CDR3 coding sequence is TGTGCCTGGAGTACCCGGGACAGGGAAAGCGGGGAGCTGTTTTTT.

V is TRBV7-3 and J is TRBJ2-6, with TRBD1 matching over 7 bases. V lost 0 bases and J lost 1; bases outside the gene matches: 6. The CDR3 is 18 amino acids. Germline V gene data show CDR1 as SGHTA and CDR2 as FQGTGA. CDR3 in amino acids: CASSLTGDSVSGANVLTF. CDR3 coding DNA: TGTGCCAGCAGCTTAACAGGGGACAGCGTTTCTGGGGCCAACGTCCTGACTTTC. Together with reference TRBV7-3 and TRBJ2-6, the CDR3 gives the full variable domain: GAGVSQTPSNKVTEKGKYVELRCDPISGHTALYWYRQSLGQGPEFLIYFQGTGAADDSGLPNDRFFAVRPEGSVSTLKIQRTERGDSAVYLCASSLTGDSVSGANVLTFGAGSRLTVL.

The rearrangement joins TRBV5-4 to TRBJ2-7; D gene uncertain. Trimming cost V 2 bases and J 7 bases, with 10 bases left between them. The CDR3 is made up of 12 amino acids. From germline, CDR1 is SGHNT and CDR2 YYREEE (reference sequence). The CDR3 here is CASSFESIEQYF. CDR3 bases: TGTGCCAGCAGCTTCGAGTCGATTGAGCAGTACTTC.

Only a few counts were recorded for this clone. The chain carries TRBV27 and TRBJ1-5, with D possibly matching TRBD1 (6 bases). The V end lost 7 bases, the J end lost 7 bases, and 11 bases lay between the germline ends. Germline values: CDR1 MNHEY, CDR2 SMNVEV (reference sequence). CDR3 size: 12 residues. CDR3 in DNA: TGTGCCAGCAAGGAGGGGGGCCAGCCCCAGCATTTT. Protein product: CASKEGGQPQHF.

This rearrangement joins TRBV5-4 to TRBJ1-2; D gene ambiguous. The CDR3 totals 12 residues. The germline V and J ends were trimmed by 2 bases and 8 bases, with 10 bases remaining between them. Germline-derived CDR1 and CDR2 are SGHNT and YYREEE (reference sequence). In nucleotides, the CDR3 is TGTGCCAGCAGCTTTGAAGTAGGCGGCTACACCTTC. Its translation is CASSFEVGGYTF.